The T cell receptor beta chain described here comes from a study of T cell changes during pregnancy in multiple sclerosis. This clone occurred once. Trimming removed 4 bases at V and 5 bases at J, with 13 bases between. This CDR3 has 14 residues. Germline V gene lookup returns CDR1 SGHTS and CDR2 YDEGEE. The protocol was immunoSEQ multiplex PCR, while the TCRdb copy is restricted to in-frame clones and leaves out a portion. The sample comprises approximately 34,000 clones, 90% of which are singletons, and about 10% rests with the top ten. The chain uses TRBV5-8 and TRBJ1-5; a possible D gene is TRBD1 (5 bases). The sample in question was CD8+ T cells from peripheral blood mononuclear cells, obtained before pregnancy. The clonotype originates from a female donor with multiple sclerosis, enrolled in a pregnancy study. This chain's CDR3 is CASSGQGVYQPQHF. For the CDR3, the DNA is TGTGCCAGCAGCGGTCAAGGGGTGTATCAGCCCCAGCATTTT.